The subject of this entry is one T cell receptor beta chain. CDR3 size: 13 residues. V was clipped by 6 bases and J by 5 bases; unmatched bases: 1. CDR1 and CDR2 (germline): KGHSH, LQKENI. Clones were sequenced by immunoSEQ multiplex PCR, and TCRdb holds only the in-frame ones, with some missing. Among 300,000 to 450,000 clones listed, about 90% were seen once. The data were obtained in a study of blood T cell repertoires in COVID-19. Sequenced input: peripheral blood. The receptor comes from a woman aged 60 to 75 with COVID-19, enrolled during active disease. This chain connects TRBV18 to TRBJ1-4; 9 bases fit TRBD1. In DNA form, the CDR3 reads TGTGCCAGCTCTGGGACAGGGAATGAAAAACTGTTTTTT. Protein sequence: CASSGTGNEKLFF.